What follows are 7 T cell receptor beta chains derived from one specimen sequenced in a study of tumor-infiltrating lymphocytes in primary liver carcinoma. TCR beta cDNA was made from 500 ng total RNA with a constant-region primer. Libraries for TCR beta were built through three nested multiplex PCR rounds, which together made up a slightly modified ARM-PCR procedure. For roughly 10 cycles apiece, the opening two PCR rounds ran with TRBV1-TRBV30 forward primers and a C-beta reverse primer. TCRdb processed the multiplex PCR reads anew with MiXCR; each CDR3 protein has one entry. Of 100,000 to 150,000 distinct CDR3 sequences in the sample, around 64% were seen once. Bulk tissue was left unsorted, and RNA and DNA were co-extracted from about 19-30 mg of it. The sequenced sample was liver tumor tissue from sampling region 3. The subset is: tumor region T3, left-lateral pole. These receptors all stem from an older woman with primary liver carcinoma and hepatitis B virus infection.

Of note for this clonotype: A much more abundant neighbour one base away suggests this may be a read error. Without the conserved terminal phenylalanine or tryptophan, this CDR3 likely stems from a read error. The V gene is TRBV6-1, the J gene TRBJ2-7, with 7 positions matching TRBD2. The V gene's germline CDR1 is MNHNS and CDR2 SASEGT. The CDR3 runs 15 residues. The junction had 13 bases not matched to a gene; V was cut back by 6 bases and J by 5 bases. DNA for the CDR3: TGTGCCAGCAGGGCCCCTCGGGGGGAACGGAACGAGCAGTACCTC. It is translated as CASRAPRGERNEQYL.

In the case of this clonotype: The junction departs from the called germline gene at one end, perhaps through a read error. The chain carries TRBV7-8 and TRBJ2-3, with TRBD2 matching 7 bases. Germline CDR1 is SGHVS and CDR2 is FQNEAQ. The CDR3 is 14 amino acids. The CDR3, as DNA: TGTGCCAGTAGCTTACTAGCGAACACAGATACGCAGTATTTT. It encodes CASSLLANTDTQYF.

Points on this clonotype: The germline gene is not matched at one end of the junction; a read error may be the cause. The genes are TRBV4-2 and TRBJ2-1; 7 nucleotides line up with TRBD2. Germline V CDR1 and CDR2: LGHNA, YNFKEQ. This CDR3 has 21 residues. CDR3 nucleotide sequence: TGTGTCAGCAGCCAAGAAGGAGGTTTTAGACTAGCCCCAAGTTCCTACAATGAGCAATTCTTC. Amino acids: CVSSQEGGFRLAPSSYNEQFF.

About this clonotype: The germline gene is not matched at one end of the junction; a read error may be the cause. The chain recombines TRBV6-1 with TRBJ1-5; TRBD1 might be the D (6 bases). Germline V CDR1 and CDR2: MNHNS, SASEGT. CDR3 size: 14 residues. CDR3 sequence (DNA): TGTACCAGCAGTACGGACAGAGAGAATCAGCCTCAGCATTTT. Protein sequence: CTSSTDRENQPQHF.

The gene calls are TRBV11-2 and TRBJ1-1; unclear D gene. This CDR3 comprises 20 residues. Germline CDR1 and CDR2: SGHAT and FQNNGV. Trimming left V 5 bases short and J 7 bases short, with 35 bases between. For the CDR3, the DNA is TGTGCCAGCAGCCCACATCAGCACAGACGCCTTCGCTTTTGGGTCTATGAAGCTTTCTTT. Protein: CASSPHQHRRLRFWVYEAFF.

The table lists this clonotype with a few counts. Compared with germline, one end of the junction differs, possibly owing to a read error. The chain is built from TRBV29-1 and TRBJ2-5, with D unclear. This CDR3 is built from 11 residues. Germline loops: CDR1 SQVTM, CDR2 ANQGSEA. In DNA form, the CDR3 reads TGCAACGTTAAATACCAAGAGACTCAGTACTTC. Translated: CNVKYQETQYF.

V and J are TRBV6-1 and TRBJ1-5, with a possible D match to TRBD1 (6 bases). From germline, CDR1 is MNHNS and CDR2 SASEGT. This CDR3 has 20 residues. CDR3 bases: TGTACCATCACGCCCCTCGTATCCCCAGGGGCCGCATCACGCAATCAGCCCCAGCATTTT. Translated, it gives CTITPLVSPGAASRNQPQHF.